The T cell receptor beta chain under discussion was sequenced for a study of blood T cells in healthy people across ages. Broader study findings: Fewer expanded clones and more diversity marked long-lived versus aged donors.

Combining a sample-barcoded 5' primer with a J-beta primer mix, a second PCR ran for roughly 6 to 12 cycles. TCRdb itself ran the 5' RACE reads through MiXCR, one entry per CDR3 protein. Of almost 1 million distinct CDR3 sequences in the sample, roughly 51% were seen once. About this clonotype: Its antigen is unknown. The junction and the germline gene differ at one end; a read error may be behind it.

Germline V gene data show CDR1 as DFQATT and CDR2 as SNEGSKA (reference sequence). The CDR3 consists of 13 residues. Each sample yielded at least 6 million isolated PBMCs. This chain links TRBV20-1 with TRBJ1-1; D is undetermined. Sample: blood. This TCR came from a woman aged 55-69 years in good health. The CDR3 here is CSAREIQNTEAFF. DNA for the CDR3: TGCAGTGCTAGAGAGATACAGAACACCGAAGCTTTCTTT.